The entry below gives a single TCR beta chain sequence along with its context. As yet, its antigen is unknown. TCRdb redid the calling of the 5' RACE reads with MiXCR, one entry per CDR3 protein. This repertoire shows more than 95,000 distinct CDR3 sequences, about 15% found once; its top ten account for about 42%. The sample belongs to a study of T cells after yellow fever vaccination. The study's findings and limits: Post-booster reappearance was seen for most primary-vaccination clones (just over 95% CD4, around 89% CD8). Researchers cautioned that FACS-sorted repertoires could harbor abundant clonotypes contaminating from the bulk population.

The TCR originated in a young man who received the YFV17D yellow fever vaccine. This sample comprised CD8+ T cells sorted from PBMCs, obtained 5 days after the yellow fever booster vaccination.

Written as DNA, the CDR3 is TGCAGCGTTGAACTTAGGACAGGCCCCTACAATGAGCAGTTCTTC. Amino acids: CSVELRTGPYNEQFF. This chain joins TRBV29-1 and TRBJ2-1; 7 bases agree with TRBD1. Per the germline V gene, CDR1 is SQVTM and CDR2 is ANQGSEA. The CDR3 is 15 amino acids. The V segment lost 2 bases and the J segment 2 bases; nucleotides outside the gene matches: 6.